The rows below give T cell receptor beta chains drawn from one sample of a study of blood T cell repertoires in COVID-19. The table came from immunoSEQ multiplex PCR; TCRdb's copy has only in-frame clones and leaves some out. The data show roughly 150,000 clones, about four fifths seen once. The sequencing input was PBMCs or T cells enriched from blood (not recorded which). Every receptor here comes from a man between 60 and 75 years old who had recovered from COVID-19. Both conserved end residues are part of each CDR3. A D gene is named only where the DNA matches it firmly. Only some rows state a clone size, as once, few, many or a class for expanded clones.

>-|12|TRBJ2-3|TRBV6-4|-
TGTGCCAGCACCCTAGGCACAGATACGCAGTATTTT
CASTLGTDTQYF
>TRBD1|14|TRBJ1-1|TRBV6-5|-
TGTGCCAGCACCGAGACAGGGAGGAACACTGAAGCTTTCTTT
CASTETGRNTEAFF
>-|16|TRBJ2-5|TRBV9|once
TGTGCCAGCAGCGTAGGGCAGGGGCCGACCATGGGGACCCAGTACTTC
CASSVGQGPTMGTQYF
>TRBD1|16|TRBJ1-3|TRBV5-1|once
TGCGCCAGCAGCATGGGACAGCTAGGCCCTGGAAACACCATATATTTT
CASSMGQLGPGNTIYF
>TRBD1|14|TRBJ1-5|TRBV19|once
TGTGCCAGTAGGAAAACAGGGGACAATCAGCCCCAGCATTTT
CASRKTGDNQPQHF
>TRBD2|15|TRBJ2-1|TRBV7-2|-
TGTGCCAGCAGCATCCAAAGCGGGAGTCTGGATGAGCAGTTCTTC
CASSIQSGSLDEQFF
>TRBD2|15|TRBJ2-1|TRBV9|-
TGTGCCAGCAGCGTTTCTAGCGGGAGGGGGAATGAGCAGTTCTTC
CASSVSSGRGNEQFF
>TRBD2|15|TRBJ2-3|TRBV7-3|-
TGTGCCAGCAGCCCCCTCGGACTAGAGACAGATACGCAGTATTTT
CASSPLGLETDTQYF
>TRBD1|15|TRBJ1-6|TRBV5-1|-
TGCGCCAGCAGCGCCGGACAGGGGGCCAGTTCACCCCTCCACTTT
CASSAGQGASSPLHF
>-|13|TRBJ1-4|TRBV10-3|-
TGTGCCATCAGTGAGGCGAAAGATGAAAAACTGTTTTTT
CAISEAKDEKLFF
>-|14|TRBJ2-1|TRBV19|few
TGTGCCAGTAGTATCACTAGGGAACGGAATGAGCAGTTCTTC
CASSITRERNEQFF
>TRBD1|16|TRBJ1-4|TRBV27|-
TGTGCCAGCAGTTTATCGGGTACAGGGGGCTGGGAAAAACTGTTTTTT
CASSLSGTGGWEKLFF
>TRBD1|15|TRBJ2-7|TRBV2|-
TGTGCCAGCAGTGCCGGACAGGGGGCGTTTTACGAGCAGTACTTC
CASSAGQGAFYEQYF
>TRBD1|16|TRBJ2-1|TRBV6-5|-
TGTGCCAGCAGTTCGTCCGGGACAGGGGGTTACAATGAGCAGTTCTTC
CASSSSGTGGYNEQFF
>-|13|TRBJ2-2|TRBV18|-
TGTGCCAGCTCACCACAGCCTGGCGGGGAGCTGTTTTTT
CASSPQPGGELFF
>TRBD1|14|TRBJ2-7|TRBV6-5|-
TGTGCCAGCAGATCCGGGACAGGGTTCCACGAGCAGTACTTC
CASRSGTGFHEQYF
>TRBD2|16|TRBJ2-1|TRBV11-2|-
TGTGCCAGCAGCTTACGCGGGGGGGCCTCCTACAATGAGCAGTTCTTC
CASSLRGGASYNEQFF
>TRBD1|14|TRBJ1-2|TRBV6-5|-
TGTGCCAGCAGTCCCCGGACAGGGAGGGGTGGCTACACCTTC
CASSPRTGRGGYTF
>TRBD1|13|TRBJ2-7|TRBV12-3/TRBV12-4|-
TGTGCCAGCAGGAGGACAGGGGGGGGCGAGCAGTACTTC
CASRRTGGGEQYF
>-|13|TRBJ1-2|TRBV19|-
TGTGCCAGTAGTATACCAGGGCCTTATGGCTACACCTTC
CASSIPGPYGYTF
>-|15|TRBJ1-5|TRBV2|-
TGTGCCAGCAGTGAAGAGTACATTAGCAATCAGCCCCAGCATTTT
CASSEEYISNQPQHF
>TRBD1|18|TRBJ2-7|TRBV27|-
TGTGCCAGCAGCAGGAACTTCGACAGGGTTTGGAGAAACTACGAGCAGTACTTC
CASSRNFDRVWRNYEQYF
>-|11|TRBJ1-1|TRBV7-2|-
TGTGCCAGCAGCTCGGGGTTGAGGGCTTTCTTT
CASSSGLRAFF
>-|15|TRBJ2-7|TRBV9|-
TGTGCCAGCAGCGTAGGGGGGGGCTTCTCCTACGAGCAGTACTTC
CASSVGGGFSYEQYF
>TRBD1|17|TRBJ2-1|TRBV3-1/TRBV3-2|-
TGTGCCAGCAGCCAAAGCAGGGGGCGAGGATCTTACAATGAGCAGTTCTTC
CASSQSRGRGSYNEQFF
>-|14|TRBJ2-2|TRBV11-2|-
TGTGCCAGCACCGGAGTACTGAACACCGGGGAGCTGTTTTTT
CASTGVLNTGELFF
>TRBD1|18|TRBJ1-2|TRBV10-3|-
TGTGCCATCAGTGATTTCCGGGACAGGGGTAGGGAAGACTATGGCTACACCTTC
CAISDFRDRGREDYGYTF
>-|14|TRBJ2-7|TRBV19|-
TGTGCCAGTAGTTCAGGAGGGCGGCACTACGAGCAGTACTTC
CASSSGGRHYEQYF